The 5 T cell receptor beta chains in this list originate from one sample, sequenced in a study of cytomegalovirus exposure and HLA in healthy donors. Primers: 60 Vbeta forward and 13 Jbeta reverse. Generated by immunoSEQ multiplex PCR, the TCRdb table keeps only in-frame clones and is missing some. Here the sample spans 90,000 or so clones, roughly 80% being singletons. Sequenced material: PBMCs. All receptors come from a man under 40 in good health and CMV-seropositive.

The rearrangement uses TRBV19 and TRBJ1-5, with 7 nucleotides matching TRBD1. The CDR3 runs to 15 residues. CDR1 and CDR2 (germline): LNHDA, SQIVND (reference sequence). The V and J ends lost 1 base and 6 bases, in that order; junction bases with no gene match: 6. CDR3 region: CASSIASRGSQPQHF. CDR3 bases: TGTGCCAGTAGTATAGCATCCAGGGGGTCTCAGCCCCAGCATTTT.

In DNA form, the CDR3 reads TGTGCCAGCAGTGGGACAGAGAACTATGGCTACACCTTC. This gives the protein CASSGTENYGYTF. The chain has TRBV6-1 and TRBJ1-2; D may be TRBD1 (6 bases). The V end was cut by 4 bases, the J end by 2 bases, with 8 bases between. The germline V gene has CDR1 MNHNS and CDR2 SASEGT. This CDR3 has 13 residues.

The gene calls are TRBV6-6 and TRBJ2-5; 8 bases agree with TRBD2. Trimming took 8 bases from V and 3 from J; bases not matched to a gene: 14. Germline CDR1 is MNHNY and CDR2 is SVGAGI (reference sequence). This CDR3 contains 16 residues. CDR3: CASRISLTSGKETQYF. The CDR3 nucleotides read TGTGCCAGCCGAATTTCCCTTACTAGCGGCAAAGAGACCCAGTACTTC.

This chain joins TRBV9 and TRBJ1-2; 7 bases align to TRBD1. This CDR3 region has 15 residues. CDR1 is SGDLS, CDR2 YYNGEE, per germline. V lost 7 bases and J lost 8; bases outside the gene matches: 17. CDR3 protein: CASYSNTGARRGYTF. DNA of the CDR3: TGTGCCAGCTACTCTAATACAGGGGCCCGACGGGGCTACACCTTC.

This CDR3 is CASSQQVYYEQYF. DNA for the CDR3: TGTGCCAGCTCACAGCAGGTATACTACGAGCAGTACTTC. This chain links TRBV18 with TRBJ2-7; D is undetermined. Germline V gene lookup returns CDR1 KGHSH and CDR2 LQKENI. CDR3 size: 13 residues. Trimming cost V 4 bases and J 3 bases, with 10 bases left between them. The full variable domain, in which reference TRBV18 and TRBJ2-7 provide the parts outside the CDR3, is NAGVMQNPRHLVRRRGQEARLRCSPMKGHSHVYWYRQLPEEGLKFMVYLQKENIIDESGMPKERFSAEFPKEGPSILRIQQVVRGDSAAYFCASSQQVYYEQYFGPGTRLTVT.